This T cell receptor (beta chain) comes out of a study of blood T cell repertoires in COVID-19. Assignments of participants to cohorts depended upon their own reported clinical history. Some clones are missing from TCRdb's copy, which holds only in-frame ones; the method was immunoSEQ multiplex PCR. The data contain fewer than 350,000 clones, around 85% of them singletons. The trim removed 11 bases at V and 5 bases at J, leaving 2 bases unmatched. CDR3 length: 10 residues. The V gene's germline CDR1 is LNHDA and CDR2 SQIVND (reference sequence). This clone was observed a few times. This receptor was taken from a woman aged 45-60 years who had recovered from COVID-19. Input material: PBMCs or T cells enriched from blood (not recorded which). This chain connects TRBV19 to TRBJ1-1; 7 bases align to TRBD1. CDR3 DNA: TGTGCCGAACAGGGGACTGAAGCTTTCTTT. It is translated as CAEQGTEAFF.